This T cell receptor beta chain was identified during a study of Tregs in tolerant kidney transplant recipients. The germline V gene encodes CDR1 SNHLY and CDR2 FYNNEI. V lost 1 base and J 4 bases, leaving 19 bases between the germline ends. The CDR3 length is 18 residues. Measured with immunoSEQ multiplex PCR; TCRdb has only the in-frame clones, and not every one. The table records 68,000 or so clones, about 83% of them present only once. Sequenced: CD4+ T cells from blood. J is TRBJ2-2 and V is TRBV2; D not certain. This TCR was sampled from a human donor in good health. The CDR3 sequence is CASSEGAWAPHSTGELFF. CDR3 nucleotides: TGTGCCAGCAGTGAAGGGGCCTGGGCACCCCACTCCACCGGGGAGCTGTTTTTT. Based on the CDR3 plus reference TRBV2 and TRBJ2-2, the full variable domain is EPEVTQTPSHQVTQMGQEVILRCVPISNHLYFYWYRQILGQKVEFLVSFYNNEISEKSEIFDDQFSVERPDGSNFTLKIRSTKLEDSAMYFCASSEGAWAPHSTGELFFGEGSRLTVL.